This T cell receptor (beta chain) is from a study of T cell repertoires in cytomegalovirus infection. Background on the study: TCR beta signatures that were public indicated CMV infection and matching HLA type.

The study's findings and limits: The study identified carriers of CMV plus the relevant HLA from cumulative public TCR beta family frequency. HLA-C-restricted, CMV-specific TCR beta clonotypes were dominant ex vivo.

J was trimmed by 4 bases and V by 2 bases; bases with no gene match: 11. The length of the CDR3 is 17 residues. From germline, CDR1 is SGHTA and CDR2 FQGNSA. TCRdb re-called the reads through MiXCR, storing one row per CDR3 protein. This sample carries a few hundred thousand distinct CDR3 sequences, about an eighth of them seen once, and the ten largest clones take 7% to 9.5%. There are many counts of this clonotype. As yet, its antigen is unknown. The chain is built from TRBV7-2 and TRBJ1-3; 7 bases agree with TRBD1. The sequenced sample was PBMCs. The TCR sequence derives from a human donor in good health (CMV status not recorded). Some clones in this sample may be carry-over from other donors' samples. CDR3 DNA sequence: TGTGCCAGCAGCTTAATGAACAGGGGCCTCCCGGGAAACACCATATATTTT. Translating gives CASSLMNRGLPGNTIYF.